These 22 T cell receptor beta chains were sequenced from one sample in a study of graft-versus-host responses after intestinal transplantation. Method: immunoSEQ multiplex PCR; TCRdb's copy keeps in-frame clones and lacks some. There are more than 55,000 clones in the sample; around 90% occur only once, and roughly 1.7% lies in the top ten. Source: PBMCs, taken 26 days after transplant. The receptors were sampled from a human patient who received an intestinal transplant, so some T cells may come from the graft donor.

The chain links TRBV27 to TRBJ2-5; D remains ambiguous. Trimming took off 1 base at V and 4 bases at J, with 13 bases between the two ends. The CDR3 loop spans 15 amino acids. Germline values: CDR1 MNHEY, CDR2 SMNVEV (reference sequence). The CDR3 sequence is CASSLFSSRLETQYF. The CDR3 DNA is TGTGCCAGCAGTTTATTTTCGTCGAGGTTAGAGACCCAGTACTTC.

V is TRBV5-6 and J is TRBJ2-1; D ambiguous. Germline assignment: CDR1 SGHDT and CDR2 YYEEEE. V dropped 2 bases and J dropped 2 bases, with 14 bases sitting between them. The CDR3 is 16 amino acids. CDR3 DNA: TGTGCCAGCAGCTTTAGCATCGAAGAGCCCTACAATGAGCAGTTCTTC. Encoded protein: CASSFSIEEPYNEQFF.

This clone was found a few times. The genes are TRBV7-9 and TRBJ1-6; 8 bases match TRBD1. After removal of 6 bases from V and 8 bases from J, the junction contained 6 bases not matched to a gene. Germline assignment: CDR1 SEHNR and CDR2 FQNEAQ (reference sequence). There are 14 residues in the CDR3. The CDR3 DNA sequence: TGTGCCAGCAGTTCGGACAGGGAGGATTCACCCCTCCACTTT. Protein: CASSSDREDSPLHF.

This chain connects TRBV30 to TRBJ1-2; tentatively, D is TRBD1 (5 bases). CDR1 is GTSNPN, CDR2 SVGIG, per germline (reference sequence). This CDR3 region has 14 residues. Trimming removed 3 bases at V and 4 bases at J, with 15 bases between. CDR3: CAWSARAGIYGYTF. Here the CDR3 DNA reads TGTGCCTGGAGCGCCAGGGCAGGAATCTATGGCTACACCTTC.

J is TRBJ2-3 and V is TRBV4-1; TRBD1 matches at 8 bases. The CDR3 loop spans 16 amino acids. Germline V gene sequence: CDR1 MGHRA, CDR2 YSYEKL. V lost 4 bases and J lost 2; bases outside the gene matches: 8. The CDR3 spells CASSPRTGTFTDTQYF. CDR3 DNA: TGCGCCAGCAGCCCTAGGACAGGGACCTTCACAGATACGCAGTATTTT.

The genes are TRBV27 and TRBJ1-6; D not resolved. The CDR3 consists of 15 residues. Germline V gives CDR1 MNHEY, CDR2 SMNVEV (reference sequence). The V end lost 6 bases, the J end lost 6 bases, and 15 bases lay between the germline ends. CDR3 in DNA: TGTGCCAGCAGGTTTAGAGGTTTCTCTAATTCACCCCTCCACTTT. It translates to CASRFRGFSNSPLHF.

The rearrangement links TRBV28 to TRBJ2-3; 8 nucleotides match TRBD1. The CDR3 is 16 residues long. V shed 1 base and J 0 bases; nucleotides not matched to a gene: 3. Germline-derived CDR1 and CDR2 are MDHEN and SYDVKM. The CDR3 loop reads CASSLSGGQSTDTQYF. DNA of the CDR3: TGTGCCAGCAGTTTATCAGGGGGCCAGAGCACAGATACGCAGTATTTT.

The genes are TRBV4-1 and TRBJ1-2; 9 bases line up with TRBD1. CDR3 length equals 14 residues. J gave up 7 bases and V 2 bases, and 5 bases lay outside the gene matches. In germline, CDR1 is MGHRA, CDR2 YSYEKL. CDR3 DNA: TGCGCCAGCAGCCAATCACAGACAGGGGGTGGCTACACCTTC. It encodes CASSQSQTGGGYTF.

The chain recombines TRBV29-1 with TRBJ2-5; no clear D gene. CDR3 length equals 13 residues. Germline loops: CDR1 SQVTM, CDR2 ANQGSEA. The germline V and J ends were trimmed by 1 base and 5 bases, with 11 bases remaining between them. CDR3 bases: TGCAGCGTTGAAGGTACGGGTACGGAGACCCAGTACTTC. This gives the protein CSVEGTGTETQYF. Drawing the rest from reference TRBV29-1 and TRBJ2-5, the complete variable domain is SAVISQKPSRDICQRGTSLTIQCQVDSQVTMMFWYRQQPGQSLTLIATANQGSEATYESGFVIDKFPISRPNLTFSTLTVSNMSPEDSSIYLCSVEGTGTETQYFGPGTRLLVL.

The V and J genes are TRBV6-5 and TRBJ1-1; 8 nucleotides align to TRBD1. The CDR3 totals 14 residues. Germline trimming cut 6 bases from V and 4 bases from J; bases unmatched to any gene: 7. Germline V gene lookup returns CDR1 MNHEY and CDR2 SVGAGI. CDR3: CASRPDRGGTEAFF. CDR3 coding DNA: TGTGCCAGCAGACCCGACAGGGGCGGCACTGAAGCTTTCTTT.

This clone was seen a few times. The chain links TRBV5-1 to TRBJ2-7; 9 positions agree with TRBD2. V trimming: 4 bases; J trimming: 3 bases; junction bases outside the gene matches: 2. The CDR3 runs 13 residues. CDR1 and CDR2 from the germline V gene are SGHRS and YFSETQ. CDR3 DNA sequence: TGCGCCAGCAGCACGACTAGCGGCTACGAGCAGTACTTC. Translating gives CASSTTSGYEQYF.

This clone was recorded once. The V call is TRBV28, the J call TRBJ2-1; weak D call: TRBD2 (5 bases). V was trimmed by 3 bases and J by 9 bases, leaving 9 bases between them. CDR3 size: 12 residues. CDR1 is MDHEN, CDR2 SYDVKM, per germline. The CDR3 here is CASSLERSEQFF. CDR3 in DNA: TGTGCCAGCAGTTTGGAGCGGTCTGAGCAGTTCTTC. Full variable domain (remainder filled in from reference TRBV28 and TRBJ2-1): DVKVTQSSRYLVKRTGEKVFLECVQDMDHENMFWYRQDPGLGLRLIYFSYDVKMKEKGDIPEGYSVSREKKERFSLILESASTNQTSMYLCASSLERSEQFFGPGTRLTVL.

CDR3 nucleotides: TGTGCCAGCAGCCCTCGGTACTTGACAGATCGTCAGCCCCAGCATTTT. Amino acid sequence: CASSPRYLTDRQPQHF. V is TRBV9 and J is TRBJ1-5; D is perhaps TRBD1 (5 bases). Germline CDR1 and CDR2: SGDLS and YYNGEE. V lost 4 bases, J lost 6 bases, and 20 bases lay in between. This CDR3 has 16 amino acids.

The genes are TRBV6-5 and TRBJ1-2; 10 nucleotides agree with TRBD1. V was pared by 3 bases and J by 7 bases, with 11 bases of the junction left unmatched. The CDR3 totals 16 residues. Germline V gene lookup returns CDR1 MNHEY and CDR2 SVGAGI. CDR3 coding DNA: TGTGCCAGCAGTTATGGGACAGGGGCTCAGTTCGGTGGCTACACCTTC. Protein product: CASSYGTGAQFGGYTF.

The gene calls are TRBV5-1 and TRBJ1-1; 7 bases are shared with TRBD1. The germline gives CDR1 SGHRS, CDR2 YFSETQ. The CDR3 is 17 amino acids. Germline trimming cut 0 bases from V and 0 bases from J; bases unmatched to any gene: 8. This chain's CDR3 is CASSLVDKGAMNTEAFF. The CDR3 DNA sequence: TGCGCCAGCAGCTTGGTGGATAAGGGGGCGATGAACACTGAAGCTTTCTTT.

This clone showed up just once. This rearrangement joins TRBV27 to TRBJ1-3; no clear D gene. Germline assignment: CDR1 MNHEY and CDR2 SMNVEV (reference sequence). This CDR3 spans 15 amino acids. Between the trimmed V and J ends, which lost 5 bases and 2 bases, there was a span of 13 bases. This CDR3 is CASSASGSAGNTIYF. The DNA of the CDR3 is TGTGCCAGCAGTGCCTCCGGGTCTGCTGGAAACACCATATATTTT.

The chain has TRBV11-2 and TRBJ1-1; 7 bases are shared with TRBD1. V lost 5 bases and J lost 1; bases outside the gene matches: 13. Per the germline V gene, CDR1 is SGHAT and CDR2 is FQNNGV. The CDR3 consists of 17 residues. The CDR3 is CASSSRGTVLKNTEAFF. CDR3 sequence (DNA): TGTGCCAGCAGCAGCCGCGGGACAGTTCTTAAGAACACTGAAGCTTTCTTT.

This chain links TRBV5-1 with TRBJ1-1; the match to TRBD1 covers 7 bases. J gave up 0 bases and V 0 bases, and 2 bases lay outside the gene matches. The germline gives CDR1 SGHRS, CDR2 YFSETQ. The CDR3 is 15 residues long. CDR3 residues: CASSLGQGMNTEAFF. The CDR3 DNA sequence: TGCGCCAGCAGCTTGGGACAGGGAATGAACACTGAAGCTTTCTTT.

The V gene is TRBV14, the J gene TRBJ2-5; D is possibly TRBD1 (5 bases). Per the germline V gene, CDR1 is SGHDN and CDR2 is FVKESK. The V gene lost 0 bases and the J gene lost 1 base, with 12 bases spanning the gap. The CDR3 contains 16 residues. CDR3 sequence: CASSQDARGIQETQYF. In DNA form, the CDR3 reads TGTGCCAGCAGCCAAGATGCTAGGGGAATCCAAGAGACCCAGTACTTC.

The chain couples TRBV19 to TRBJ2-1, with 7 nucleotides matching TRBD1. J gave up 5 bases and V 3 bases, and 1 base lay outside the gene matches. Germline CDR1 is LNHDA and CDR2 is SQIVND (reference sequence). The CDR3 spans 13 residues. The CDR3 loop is CASSMGQNNEQFF. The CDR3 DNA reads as TGTGCCAGTAGTATGGGACAGAACAATGAGCAGTTCTTC.

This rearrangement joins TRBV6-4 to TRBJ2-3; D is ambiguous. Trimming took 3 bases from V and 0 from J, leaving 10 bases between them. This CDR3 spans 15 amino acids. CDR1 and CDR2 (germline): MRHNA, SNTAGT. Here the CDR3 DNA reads TGTGCCAGCAGTGAGTCACACGCTAGCACAGATACGCAGTATTTT. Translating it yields CASSESHASTDTQYF.

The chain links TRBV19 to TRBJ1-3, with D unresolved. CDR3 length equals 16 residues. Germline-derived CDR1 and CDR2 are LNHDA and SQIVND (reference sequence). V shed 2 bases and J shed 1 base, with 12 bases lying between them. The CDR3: CASSIRVGLSGNTIYF. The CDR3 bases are TGTGCCAGTAGTATACGTGTTGGGCTTTCTGGAAACACCATATATTTT.